This T cell receptor beta chain was sequenced in a study of T-cell memory formation after mild COVID-19 (dated by TCRdb to the early 2020s). With respect to the entire study: TCR sequence clusters from the two donors were largely donor specific. The cohort was made up of two young adult volunteers, one female and one male, who were previously healthy. Longitudinal TCRalpha and TCRbeta repertoire sequencing tracked T-cell clones expanding and contracting after mild COVID-19 in two donors.

PBMCs were isolated by Ficoll-Paque density gradient centrifugation. V lost 1 base and J lost 3 bases, and the count of bases not matched to a germline gene is 2. Spanning cysteine to phenylalanine, the CDR3 consists of 16 amino acids. CDR3 DNA is the only sequence kept; it has 48 bases, read in frame from the first base. The CDR1 and CDR2 encoded by the germline V gene are LGHNA and YSLEER. The run used an Illumina NovaSeq 6000. TCRalpha and TCRbeta cDNA libraries were built by 5'RACE with constant-segment primers, adding sample barcodes and unique molecular identifiers. Trizol reagent was used to extract RNA from every sample. Libraries were amplified in two PCR steps, with a second sample barcode and Illumina TruSeq adapters added in the second step. Sequencing of libraries was performed on an Illumina NovaSeq with 2 x 150 bp paired-end reads. In the original analysis: With migec v1.2.7, reads were demultiplexed and then collapsed into UMI-guided consensus sequences. With mixcr v2.1.11, UMI consensuses were aligned to TRA and TRB V and J templates and assembled into clonotypes. Clonotypes were classified as expanded or contracted when called significant by both edgeR and NoisET, with noise models trained on biological replicates. For edgeR calls, a false discovery rate-adjusted p below 0.01 and a log2 fold-change threshold of 1 were applied. As an exploratory analysis of dynamics, max-normalized trajectories of the 1000 most abundant clonotypes were examined with PCA combined with hierarchical clustering. The CD4 or CD8 phenotype of responding clones was assigned using the separately sequenced CD4+ and CD8+ repertoires. TCRdb trimmed the raw reads at Q25, called clones with MiXCR and kept productive beta chains. For every CDR3 protein sequence, its rows merge into one entry that carries the most common genes and DNA. TCRdb, not the original authors, processed these V and J calls. The table for this sample lists over 5,500 distinct CDR3 sequences; roughly 63% of them were counted only once. The ten largest clones take up 2% to 3% of the sample.

Overall results and qualifications from the work: Contracting CD4+ clones were found mainly in CM and EM memory subsets, while CD8+ clones were enriched in EMRA. Only a couple of mild cases were covered in the study, and larger cohorts including severe cases with pre-infection samples were considered necessary. Clones contracting from day 15 to 85 had balanced CD4/CD8 phenotypes, while a second wave expanding from day 15 to 37 was biased towards CD4+. SARS-CoV-2 specificity of the second-wave clones peaking on day 37 was not confirmed. Some responding clones were found in pre-infection memory, which suggests that pre-existing cross-reactive memory T cells took part in the SARS-CoV-2 response.

Regarding this clonotype: The antigen it recognizes is unknown. No base quality information exists; no much larger clone differs at one position.

The chain was built from TRBV4-3 and TRBJ1-5; TRBD1 matches 11 bases in the middle. This TCR came from an adult who had mild COVID-19 (a few samples of this study predate the infection). The sample titles of this study are shuffled in the database, so cell type and time point are left out. The specimen was PBMCs or a T cell subset sorted from them (not recorded which). The CDR3 in this case is CASSQGTGGNNQPQHF. The bases are TGCGCCAGCAGCCAAGGGACAGGGGGCAACAATCAGCCCCAGCATTTT.